A selection of T cell receptor beta chains follows, all from one sample in a study of stem cell transplantation in POMP-related autoinflammatory disease. Clones were sequenced by immunoSEQ multiplex PCR, and TCRdb holds only the in-frame ones, with some missing. The sample gives approximately 65,000 clones, approximately 91% of which show up once; around 0.72% is in the top ten. Source: CD4+ T cells from PBMCs, taken after stem cell transplantation. The receptors were gathered from a human patient with POMP-related autoinflammation and immune dysregulation (PRAID). Among the T cells, some may be from the graft donor. The CDR3 runs from the conserved cysteine through the conserved F or W. The D gene is left open where the match is weak. Some rows have no size entry. The others give once, few or many, or a class for an expanded clone.

NA | TRBJ1-6 | TRBV2 | NA | TGTGCCAGCAGTGAAGCGCTTATGACAGGAGAGAATTCACCCCTCCACTTT | CASSEALMTGENSPLHF
NA | TRBJ1-5 | TRBV5-1 | NA | TGCGCCAGCAGCTTGGCCCTCAATCAGCCCCAGCATTTT | CASSLALNQPQHF
NA | TRBJ2-1 | TRBV11-2 | once | TGTGCCAGCAGCCCCCGGGGGAGCGGGTACAATGAGCAGTTCTTC | CASSPRGSGYNEQFF
NA | TRBJ2-5 | TRBV5-1 | NA | TGCGCCAGCAGAGAGCAGCGGGCAGAGACCCAGTACTTC | CASREQRAETQYF
NA | TRBJ2-5 | TRBV7-9 | NA | TGTGCCAGCAGCTTACTCGGGGGTCGGGGATATCAAGAGACCCAGTACTTC | CASSLLGGRGYQETQYF
NA | TRBJ2-5 | TRBV28 | NA | TGTGCCAGCAGTTTTAAGGAGACCCAGTACTTC | CASSFKETQYF
NA | TRBJ2-5 | TRBV5-1 | NA | TGCGCCAGCAGCTTGTCCCTATGGCGGAGTACGGGGACCCAGTACTTC | CASSLSLWRSTGTQYF
TRBD1 | TRBJ1-6 | TRBV6-5 | NA | TGTGCCAGCAGTTACGCTGGGACAGGGAGGGGGTCACCCCTCCACTTT | CASSYAGTGRGSPLHF
TRBD2 | TRBJ2-1 | TRBV7-3 | once | TGTGCCAGCAGCTTAAGAAGTAGCGGGAGTAACAATGAGCAGTTCTTC | CASSLRSSGSNNEQFF
NA | TRBJ2-6 | TRBV5-1 | NA | TGCGCCAGCAGCTTGACCGCGGGGGCCTCTGGGGCCAACGTCCTGACTTTC | CASSLTAGASGANVLTF